This T cell receptor beta chain was sequenced during a study of CD8+CD57+ T cells in acquired aplastic anemia. TCR beta VDJ and CDR3 profiles were obtained from a genomic DNA template. TCRdb reprocessed the reads with MiXCR, giving one entry per CDR3 protein. The sample holds 400,000 to 500,000 distinct CDR3 sequences, just under 70% seen once. About this clonotype itself: The antigen remains unidentified. This likely comes from a read error, as the CDR3 has no conserved phenylalanine or tryptophan at its end. The limits of the CDR3 on the DNA are not certain, so only TCRdb's listed CDR3 is given.

The CDR3 spans 8 amino acids, including both terminal residues. The germline V gene encodes CDR1 SGHKS and CDR2 YYEKEE (reference sequence). Broader study findings: CD8+ Simpson's diversity did not differ significantly between patients and controls.

The J gene is TRBJ2-7, the V gene TRBV5-5; no DNA check was done on the table's D call, TRBD1. The receptor was isolated from a human donor in good health, serving as a control. The sequenced sample was sorted CD4+, CD8+, or CD8+CD57+ T cells (not recorded which) from PBMCs. CDR3 amino acids: CASSIQGI.